This T cell receptor (beta chain) was documented in a study of shared clonotypes between healthy human individuals. Study overall: Every donor yielded three CD4 naive, three CD4 memory, two CD8 naive and one CD8 memory plate. Study-wide points: When naive CD4 clonotypes were compared across a handful of donors, around 4.6% were shared.

Germline lookup yields CDR1 SEHNR and CDR2 FQNEAQ (reference sequence). Trimming removed 1 base at V and 8 bases at J, with 9 bases between. The CDR3 contains 13 residues. As regards this clone: What it binds is unknown.

The table came from immunoSEQ multiplex PCR; TCRdb's copy has only in-frame clones and leaves some out. The sample has approximately 2.5 million clones; approximately 92% are singletons. The chain carries TRBV7-9 and TRBJ2-1, with D unclear. Material for sequencing was naive CD4+ T cells sorted from blood. Noted subset: CD45RA+ positively selected. The sequence came from a man between 18 and 35 years old in good health. CDR3 loop: CASSLVIQHEQFF. The CDR3 DNA follows: TGTGCCAGCAGCTTAGTCATCCAGCATGAGCAGTTCTTC.